This T cell receptor (beta chain) was sequenced in a study of regulatory T cells in long-lasting Graves disease. Library construction for TCR beta used iRepertoire HTBI primers and Arm-PCR of CDR3 regions. Original methodology: Gene usage covered 62 TRBV and 14 TRBJ segments. Using its own MiXCR run on the multiplex PCR reads, TCRdb lists one record per CDR3 protein. These V and J calls rely on TCRdb rather than the paper's analysis. The sample consists of more than 350,000 distinct CDR3 sequences, just under 15% of them appearing once. Regarding this clonotype: What it binds is unknown.

The V gene's germline CDR1 is LNHNV and CDR2 YYDKDF (reference sequence). V trimming: 0 bases; J trimming: 2 bases; junction bases outside the gene matches: 7. CDR3 length equals 17 residues. Findings of the study overall: Peripheral blood alone, not thyroid tissue, underwent study. Whereas new patients shared 800 to 1,000 public clonotypes, persistent patients shared more, at about 3,000.

Time point here: newly diagnosed GD, antithyroid drugs for less than 3 months. PBMC RNA served as the TCR library source. These records were also assigned to another study, of T cells in Graves' hyperthyroidism and ophthalmopathy.

The sample consisted of peripheral blood mononuclear cells (PBMCs), taken at new diagnosis, from a patient treated with antithyroid drugs. The origin of this receptor is a woman in her 30s with Graves disease. This rearrangement joins TRBV15 to TRBJ2-1; 7 nucleotides line up with TRBD2. This CDR3 reads CATSRDAGLPPYNEQFF. The CDR3 region has the DNA TGTGCCACCAGCAGAGATGCGGGACTACCTCCCTACAATGAGCAGTTCTTC.